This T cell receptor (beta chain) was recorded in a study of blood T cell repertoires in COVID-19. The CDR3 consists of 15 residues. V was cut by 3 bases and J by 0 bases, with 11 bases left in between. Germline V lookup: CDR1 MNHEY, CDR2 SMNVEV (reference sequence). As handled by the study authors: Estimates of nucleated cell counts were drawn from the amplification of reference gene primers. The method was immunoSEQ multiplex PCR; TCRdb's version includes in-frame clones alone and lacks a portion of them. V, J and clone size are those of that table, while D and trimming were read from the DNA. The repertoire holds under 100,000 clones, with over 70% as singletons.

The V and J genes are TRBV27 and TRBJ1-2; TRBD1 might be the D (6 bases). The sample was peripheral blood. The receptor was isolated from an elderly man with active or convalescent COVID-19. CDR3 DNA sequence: TGTGCCAGCAGTTTCTCGGGGGGCCCTAACTATGGCTACACCTTC. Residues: CASSFSGGPNYGYTF.